This TCR beta chain is from a study of human T cells and chemical hapten exposure. The V and J ends lost 1 base and 4 bases respectively, with 11 bases between them. CDR1 and CDR2 from the germline V gene are SGHVS and FQNEAQ. This CDR3 has 15 residues. The table lists this clonotype with many counts. What the library attached to individual cDNA molecules were unique molecular identifiers. TCRdb reprocessed the RACE reads via MiXCR and lists one record per CDR3 protein. The repertoire holds approximately 71,000 distinct CDR3 sequences, with roughly 11% as singletons. As to time point: patch test 3, about 24 weeks after DPC sensitization. Treatment indicated: therapeutic diphenylcyclopropenone sensitization with weekly scalp DPC.

This clonotype was obtained from a woman aged 45-60 years with alopecia areata. Some clones in this sample may be carry-over from other donors' samples. This sample comprised whole blood, obtained in connection with sensitization to the hapten diphenylcyclopropenone (DPC). The rearrangement joins TRBV7-8 to TRBJ1-5; maybe TRBD1 (5 bases). The CDR3 reads CASSLVGQGNQPQHF. The CDR3 coding sequence is TGTGCCAGCAGCTTAGTTGGTCAGGGAAATCAGCCCCAGCATTTT.